The 3 T cell receptor beta chains below come from one sample, sequenced in a study of blood T cell repertoires in COVID-19. Some clones are missing from TCRdb's copy, which holds only in-frame ones; the method was immunoSEQ multiplex PCR. The data contain some 19,000 clones, roughly 87% of them singletons. The sequenced sample was peripheral blood. Receptor source: a man in his 60s with active COVID-19.

The chain couples TRBV5-4 to TRBJ1-1; a possible D gene is TRBD1 (5 bases). The CDR3 totals 13 residues. The V gene's germline CDR1 is SGHNT and CDR2 YYREEE (reference sequence). The V gene lost 2 bases and the J gene lost 6 bases, with 11 bases spanning the gap. CDR3 sequence: CASSFQGGAEAFF. In DNA, the CDR3 is TGTGCCAGCAGCTTTCAGGGAGGCGCTGAAGCTTTCTTT.

This sequence joins TRBV4-2 and TRBJ2-2; no clear D. In germline, CDR1 is LGHNA, CDR2 YNFKEQ. The ends were cut back, 3 bases at V and 0 bases at J, with 14 bases in the middle. There are 17 residues in the CDR3. The CDR3, as DNA: TGTGCCAGCAGCCAGTGGAGAACTCTCGCGAACACCGGGGAGCTGTTTTTT. Translation gives CASSQWRTLANTGELFF.

V gene TRBV18 combines with J gene TRBJ2-5; 12 positions match TRBD1. The germline V gene has CDR1 KGHSH and CDR2 LQKENI. V was pared by 3 bases and J by 10 bases, with 12 bases of the junction left unmatched. The CDR3 spans 16 residues. CDR3 sequence (DNA): TGTGCCAGCTCACCTGGGGACAGGGGGCGCAGGGCTGACCAGTACTTC. Translating gives CASSPGDRGRRADQYF.